A single sample is the source of the 18 T cell receptor beta chains below, sequenced in a study of tumor-infiltrating lymphocytes in primary liver carcinoma. DNA and RNA were both co-extracted from around 20-30 mg of bulk tissue that had not been sorted. The input was about 500 ng total RNA; TCR beta cDNA was made from it with a constant-region primer. Three rounds of nested multiplex PCR with slightly modified ARM-PCR produced TCR beta libraries. Forward primers for TRBV1-TRBV30 and a C-beta reverse primer served the first two PCR rounds, at roughly 10 cycles each. TCRdb passed the multiplex PCR reads through MiXCR, listing each CDR3 protein once. The sample contains around 81,000 distinct CDR3 sequences, 60% to 80% of which appear only once. Sequenced input: liver tumor tissue from sampling region 4. Subset reported: tumor region T4, right-lateral pole. The receptors were gathered from a woman in her fifties or sixties with primary liver carcinoma and hepatitis B virus infection.

Concerning this clonotype itself: Germline and junction disagree at one end, which may indicate a read error. The CDR3 DNA sequence: TGCGCCAACAGCTTTGTAGGAGCGGGAGGCAAGGAGACCCAGTACTTC. This translates into CANSFVGAGGKETQYF. The gene calls are TRBV5-1 and TRBJ2-5, with 9 bases identical to TRBD2. Germline V lookup: CDR1 SGHRS, CDR2 YFSETQ. This CDR3 spans 16 amino acids.

Notes on this clonotype: This likely comes from a read error, as the CDR3 has no conserved phenylalanine or tryptophan at its end. This chain links TRBV29-1 with TRBJ1-5, with D uncertain. This CDR3 has 13 residues. CDR1 SQVTM and CDR2 ANQGSEA come from the germline V gene. V dropped 8 bases and J dropped 6 bases, with 17 bases sitting between them. This CDR3 is CSMAGTPGQPQHY. The DNA for the CDR3 is TGCAGCATGGCGGGAACACCAGGTCAGCCCCAGCATTAT.

The chain recombines TRBV29-1 with TRBJ1-1; 7 bases line up with TRBD1. Per the germline V gene, CDR1 is SQVTM and CDR2 is ANQGSEA. J was trimmed by 1 base and V by 5 bases; bases with no gene match: 10. The CDR3 sequence is 15 residues long. The CDR3, as DNA: TGCAGCGTTTACCACCTGGCAGGGGGGAACACTGAAGCTTTCTTT. Its protein is CSVYHLAGGNTEAFF.

The V call is TRBV20-1, the J call TRBJ2-1; 11 bases fit TRBD2. This CDR3 comprises 17 residues. Germline lookup yields CDR1 DFQATT and CDR2 SNEGSKA (reference sequence). The V gene end was trimmed by 5 bases and the J gene end by 7 bases; junction bases not matched to a gene: 16. CDR3 bases: TGCAGTGCTGAGGACCCAACTAGCGGGAGTATTAAGAATGAGCAGTTCTTC. Translated: CSAEDPTSGSIKNEQFF.

The rearrangement links TRBV7-9 to TRBJ1-6, with TRBD1 as a possible D gene (6 bases). Germline V lookup: CDR1 SEHNR, CDR2 FQNEAQ (reference sequence). This CDR3 is built from 14 residues. The germline V and J ends were trimmed by 5 bases and 14 bases, with 19 bases remaining between them. CDR3 loop: CASSQRTDGSSLHF. The CDR3 bases are TGTGCCAGCAGCCAGAGGACAGATGGGTCATCCCTCCACTTT.

To note about this clonotype: Sequence at one end of the junction differs from germline and may be a read error. This sequence joins TRBV7-3 and TRBJ2-3; either TRBD1 or TRBD2 may supply D (6 bases each). CDR3 size: 16 residues. Per the germline V gene, CDR1 is SGHTA and CDR2 is FQGTGA. The DNA of the CDR3 is TGTGCCAGCAGAGGGGGAATGGCGGGATGGCTGGATATGCAGTATTTT. This sequence encodes CASRGGMAGWLDMQYF.

Note on this clonotype: A read error is likely, as this CDR3 ends without the conserved phenylalanine or tryptophan. V usage is TRBV11-2 and J usage is TRBJ1-1, with D unclear. The CDR3 runs 15 residues. CDR1 and CDR2 (germline): SGHAT, FQNNGV. The CDR3 DNA is TGTGCCAGTAGCTCTATAGTGGTCCATTACACTGGAGCTTTCTTG. Translated, it gives CASSSIVVHYTGAFL.

As to this clonotype: One base away lies a much larger clone, so this may be a sequencing read error. The chain combines TRBV11-2 with TRBJ1-5; the D gene is possibly TRBD1 (6 bases). The CDR3 runs 16 residues. Germline V lookup: CDR1 SGHAT, CDR2 FQNNGV. CDR3 bases: TGTGCCAGCAGCCTAAAAGGGGGACTGACGAATCAGCTCCAGCATTTT. Encoded protein: CASSLKGGLTNQLQHF.

In this sample, this clonotype turned up many times. This chain connects TRBV5-1 to TRBJ2-1; 13 nucleotides agree with TRBD2. V dropped 4 bases and J dropped 9; count of bases not matched to a gene: 7. Germline assignment: CDR1 SGHRS and CDR2 YFSETQ. This CDR3 spans 15 amino acids. CDR3 sequence reads: CASSPGTSGMGEQFF. For the CDR3, the DNA is TGCGCCAGCAGCCCCGGGACTAGCGGGATGGGTGAGCAGTTCTTC.

For this clonotype: One end of the junction fails to match germline, which may point to a read error. This sequence joins TRBV14 and TRBJ2-5, with 8 bases matching TRBD1. This CDR3 is 15 amino acids long. CDR1 is SGHDN, CDR2 FVKESK, per germline. CDR3 sequence reads: CASSQGRTGREAQYF. CDR3 coding DNA: TGTGCCAGCAGTCAAGGGCGGACAGGGCGAGAGGCCCAGTACTTC. The whole variable domain, remainder taken from reference TRBV14 and TRBJ2-5, is EAGVTQFPSHSVIEKGQTVTLRCDPISGHDNLYWYRRVMGKEIKFLLHFVKESKQDESGMPNNRFLAERTGGTYSTLKVQPAELEDSGVYFCASSQGRTGREAQYFGPGTRLLVL.

This clonotype was detected many times. V and J are TRBV5-1 and TRBJ1-4, with 9 bases aligning to TRBD1. The V and J ends lost 1 base and 8 bases, in that order; junction bases with no gene match: 12. Germline values: CDR1 SGHRS, CDR2 YFSETQ. The CDR3 spans 17 residues. CDR3 residues: CASSLNPPGTGYEKLFF. The CDR3 DNA sequence: TGCGCCAGCAGCTTGAACCCTCCCGGGACAGGGTACGAAAAACTGTTTTTT.

This clonotype was seen once. At one end, the junction sequence differs from germline, possibly due to a read error. The chain is built from TRBV11-3 and TRBJ2-1, with D possibly called TRBD1 or TRBD2 (6 bases each). CDR1 is SGHNT, CDR2 YENEEA, per germline. This CDR3 is built from 13 residues. The CDR3 nucleotides are TGTGCCCGCAGTCCCGGGGGCTACAATGATCAGTTCTTC. This sequence encodes CARSPGGYNDQFF.

This clonotype was counted ten times or more. V is TRBV7-9 and J is TRBJ2-7; D perhaps matches TRBD2 (5 bases). Germline lookup yields CDR1 SEHNR and CDR2 FQNEAQ (reference sequence). The CDR3 runs to 12 residues. Deletions cut 5 bases from V and 6 bases from J, with 11 bases between. CDR3 region: CASSPEGIEQYF. CDR3 bases: TGTGCCAGCAGCCCAGAGGGAATCGAGCAGTACTTC.

The chain joins TRBV5-1 to TRBJ1-1; D gene uncertain. The germline CDR1 and CDR2 sequences are SGHRS and YFSETQ. The CDR3 sequence is 15 residues long. For the CDR3, the DNA is TGCCTCAGCAGCCCCTACTCGGACTTGGGCACTGAAGCTTTCTTT. Its protein product is CLSSPYSDLGTEAFF.

Worth noting for this clonotype: The CDR3 ends on some other residue instead of the conserved phenylalanine or tryptophan, so this is likely a read error. The DNA is omitted, as the CDR3 cannot be located on it reliably, and the CDR3 follows TCRdb's listing. V usage is TRBV5-1 and J usage is TRBJ2-2; the D call in the table, TRBD1, was not verified against the DNA. Germline CDR1 and CDR2: SGHRS and YFSETQ. Ends included, the CDR3 has 16 residues. The chain's CDR3 is CASSLGTGTHTGEPFS.

This clonotype was recorded once. One end of the junction is discordant with germline, which a read error may explain. The chain joins TRBV5-5 to TRBJ2-3; 7 positions match TRBD1. Germline CDR1 is SGHKS and CDR2 is YYEKEE (reference sequence). There are 16 residues in the CDR3. The DNA of the CDR3 is TGTACCAGCAGCTCTTCGTACAGGGGTCAGGGAGATACGCAGTATTTT. Its translation: CTSSSSYRGQGDTQYF.

This clonotype was picked up one time. Its ends do not fully match the called genes, so a read error is possible. The V gene is TRBV11-2, the J gene TRBJ2-3; 10 positions match TRBD2. Germline V CDR1 and CDR2: SGHAT, FQNNGV. The CDR3 is 15 residues long. The CDR3: CAGSPGLADPDTLYF. DNA for the CDR3: TGCGCCGGCAGCCCTGGACTAGCGGACCCAGATACGCTGTATTTT.

V and J are TRBV2 and TRBJ2-7; TRBD2 agrees at 7 bases. The germline V gene has CDR1 SNHLY and CDR2 FYNNEI. V dropped 6 bases and J dropped 5; count of bases not matched to a gene: 10. The CDR3 is 14 residues long. CDR3 DNA: TGTGCCAGCAGACTGAGGACTAGAGGGGACGAGCAGTACTTC. It encodes CASRLRTRGDEQYF.